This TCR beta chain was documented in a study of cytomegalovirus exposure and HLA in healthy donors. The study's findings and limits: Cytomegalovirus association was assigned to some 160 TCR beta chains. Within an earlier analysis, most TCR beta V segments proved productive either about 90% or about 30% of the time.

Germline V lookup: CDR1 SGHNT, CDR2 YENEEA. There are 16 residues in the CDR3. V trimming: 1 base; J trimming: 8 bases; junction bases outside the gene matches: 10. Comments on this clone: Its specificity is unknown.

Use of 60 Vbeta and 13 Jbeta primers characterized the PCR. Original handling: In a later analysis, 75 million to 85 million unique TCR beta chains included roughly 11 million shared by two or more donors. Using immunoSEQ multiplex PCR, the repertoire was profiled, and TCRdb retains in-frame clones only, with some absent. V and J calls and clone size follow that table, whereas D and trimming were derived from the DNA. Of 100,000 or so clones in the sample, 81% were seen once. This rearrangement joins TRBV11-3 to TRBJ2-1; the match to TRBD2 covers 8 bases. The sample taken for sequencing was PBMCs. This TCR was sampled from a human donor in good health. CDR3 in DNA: TGTGCCAGCAGCTTAGGACCGGGAGGGCCTCGCGATGAGCAGTTCTTC. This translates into CASSLGPGGPRDEQFF.